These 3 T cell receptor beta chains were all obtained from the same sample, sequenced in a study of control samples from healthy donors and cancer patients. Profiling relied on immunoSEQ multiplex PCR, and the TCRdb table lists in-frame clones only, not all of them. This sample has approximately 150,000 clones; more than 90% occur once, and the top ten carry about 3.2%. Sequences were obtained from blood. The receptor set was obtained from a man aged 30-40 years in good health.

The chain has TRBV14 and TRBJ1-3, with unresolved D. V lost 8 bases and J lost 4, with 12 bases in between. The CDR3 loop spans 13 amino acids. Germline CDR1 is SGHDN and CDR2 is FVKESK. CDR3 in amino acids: CASSRAGGNTIYF. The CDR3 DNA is TGTGCCAGCTCTAGGGCTGGGGGAAACACCATATATTTT.

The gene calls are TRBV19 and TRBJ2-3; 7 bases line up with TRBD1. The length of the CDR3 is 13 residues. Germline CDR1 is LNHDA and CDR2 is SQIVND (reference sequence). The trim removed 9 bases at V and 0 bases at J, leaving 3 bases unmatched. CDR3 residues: CASGTESTDTQYF. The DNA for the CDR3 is TGTGCCAGCGGGACAGAGAGCACAGATACGCAGTATTTT.

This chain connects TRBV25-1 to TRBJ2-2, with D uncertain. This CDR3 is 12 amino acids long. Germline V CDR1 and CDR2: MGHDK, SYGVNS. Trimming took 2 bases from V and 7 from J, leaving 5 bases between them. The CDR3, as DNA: TGTGCCAGCAGTGAAACTCGCGGGGAGCTGTTTTTT. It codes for CASSETRGELFF.